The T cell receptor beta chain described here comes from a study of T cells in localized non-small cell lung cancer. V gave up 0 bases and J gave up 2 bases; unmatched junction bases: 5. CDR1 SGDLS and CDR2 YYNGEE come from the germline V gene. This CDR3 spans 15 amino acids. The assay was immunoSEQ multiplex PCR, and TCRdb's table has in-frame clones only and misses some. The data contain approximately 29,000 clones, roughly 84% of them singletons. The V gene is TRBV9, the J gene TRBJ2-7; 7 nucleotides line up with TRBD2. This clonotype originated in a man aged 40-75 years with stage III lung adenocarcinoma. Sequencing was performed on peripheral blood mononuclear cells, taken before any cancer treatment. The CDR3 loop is CASSVGGSATYEQYF. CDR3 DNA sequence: TGTGCCAGCAGCGTAGGCGGGAGTGCCACCTACGAGCAGTACTTC.